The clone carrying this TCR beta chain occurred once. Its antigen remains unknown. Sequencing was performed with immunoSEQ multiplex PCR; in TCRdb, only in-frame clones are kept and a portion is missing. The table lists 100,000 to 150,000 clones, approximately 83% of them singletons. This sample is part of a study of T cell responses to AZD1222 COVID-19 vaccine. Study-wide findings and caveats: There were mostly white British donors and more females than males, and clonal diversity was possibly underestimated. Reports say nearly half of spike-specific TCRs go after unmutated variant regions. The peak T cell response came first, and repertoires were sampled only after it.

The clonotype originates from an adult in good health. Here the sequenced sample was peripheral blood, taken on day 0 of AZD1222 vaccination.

The CDR3 DNA is TGTGCCAGTAGTATCAAGACAGTGAGCAATCAGCCCCAGCATTTT. Its translation is CASSIKTVSNQPQHF. The chain uses TRBV19 and TRBJ1-5, with TRBD1 as a possible D gene (5 bases). With 3 bases removed from V and 1 base from J, the gap between germline ends came to 10 bases. CDR1 and CDR2 from the germline V gene are LNHDA and SQIVND (reference sequence). This CDR3 has 15 residues.